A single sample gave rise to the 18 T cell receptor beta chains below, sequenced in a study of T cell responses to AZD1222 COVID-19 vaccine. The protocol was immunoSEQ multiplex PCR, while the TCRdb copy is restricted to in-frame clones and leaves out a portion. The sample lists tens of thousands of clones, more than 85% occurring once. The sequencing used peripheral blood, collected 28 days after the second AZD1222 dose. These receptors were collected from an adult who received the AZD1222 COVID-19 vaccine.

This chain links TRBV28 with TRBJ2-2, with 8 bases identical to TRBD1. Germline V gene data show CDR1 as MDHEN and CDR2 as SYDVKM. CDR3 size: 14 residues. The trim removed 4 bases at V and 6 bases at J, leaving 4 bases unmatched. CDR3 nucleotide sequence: TGTGCCAGCAGTTCTCCACAGGGGGCCGGGGAGCTGTTTTTT. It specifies CASSSPQGAGELFF.

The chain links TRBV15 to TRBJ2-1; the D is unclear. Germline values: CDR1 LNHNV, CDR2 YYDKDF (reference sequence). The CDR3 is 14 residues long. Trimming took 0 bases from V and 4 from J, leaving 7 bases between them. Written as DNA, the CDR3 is TGTGCCACCAGCAGAGAAACAGCTTACAATGAGCAGTTCTTC. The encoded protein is CATSRETAYNEQFF.

As DNA, the CDR3 is TGTGCCGGAGGTGCGGGCGTCACCGGGGAGCTGTTTTTT. Its protein product is CAGGAGVTGELFF. This chain links TRBV9 with TRBJ2-2; D is possibly TRBD2 (5 bases). Germline assignment: CDR1 SGDLS and CDR2 YYNGEE. There are 13 residues in the CDR3. V lost 10 bases and J 4 bases, leaving 14 bases between the germline ends. Using reference TRBV9 and TRBJ2-2 for the parts outside the CDR3, the full variable domain is DSGVTQTPKHLITATGQRVTLRCSPRSGDLSVYWYQQSLDQGLQFLIQYYNGEERAKGNILERFSAQQFPDLHSELNLSSLELGDSALYFCAGGAGVTGELFFGEGSRLTVL.

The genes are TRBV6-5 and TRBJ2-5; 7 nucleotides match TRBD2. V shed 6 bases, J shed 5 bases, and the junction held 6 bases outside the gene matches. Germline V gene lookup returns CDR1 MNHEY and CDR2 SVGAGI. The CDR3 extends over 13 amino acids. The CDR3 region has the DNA TGTGCCAGCAGCTCACTAGCGAGCGAGACCCAGTACTTC. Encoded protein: CASSSLASETQYF.

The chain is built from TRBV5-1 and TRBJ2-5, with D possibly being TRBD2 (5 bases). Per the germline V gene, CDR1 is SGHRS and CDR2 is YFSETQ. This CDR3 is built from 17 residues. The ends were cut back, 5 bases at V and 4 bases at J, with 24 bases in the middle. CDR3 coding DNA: TGCGCCAGCAGTTTGAACCCCTCCTCTAGCAAGGTAGAGACCCAGTACTTC. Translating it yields CASSLNPSSSKVETQYF.

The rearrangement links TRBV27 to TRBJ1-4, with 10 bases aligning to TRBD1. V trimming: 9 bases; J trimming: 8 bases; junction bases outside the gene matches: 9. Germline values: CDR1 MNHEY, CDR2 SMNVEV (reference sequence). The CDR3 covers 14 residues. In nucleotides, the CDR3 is TGTGCCAGTTCAGCCGACAGGGGGCAGGAAAAACTGTTTTTT. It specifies CASSADRGQEKLFF. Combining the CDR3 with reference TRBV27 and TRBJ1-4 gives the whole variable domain EAQVTQNPRYLITVTGKKLTVTCSQNMNHEYMSWYRQDPGLGLRQIYYSMNVEVTDKGDVPEGYKVSRKEKRNFPLILESPSPNQTSLYFCASSADRGQEKLFFGSGTQLSVL.

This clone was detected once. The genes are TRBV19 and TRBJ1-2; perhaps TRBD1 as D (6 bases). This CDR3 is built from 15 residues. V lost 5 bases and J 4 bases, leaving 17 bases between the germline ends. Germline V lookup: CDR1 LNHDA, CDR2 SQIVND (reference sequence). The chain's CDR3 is CASSATSGGPYGYTF. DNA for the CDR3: TGTGCCAGTAGTGCTACGAGTGGGGGGCCCTATGGCTACACCTTC.

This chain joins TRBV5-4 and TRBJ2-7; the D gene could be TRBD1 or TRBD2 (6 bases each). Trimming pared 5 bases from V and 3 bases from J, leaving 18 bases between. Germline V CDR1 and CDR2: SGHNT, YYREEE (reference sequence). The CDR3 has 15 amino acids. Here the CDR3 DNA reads TGTGCCAGCAGTGCCCCTGAGGAGGGGGACTACGAGCAGTACTTC. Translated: CASSAPEEGDYEQYF.

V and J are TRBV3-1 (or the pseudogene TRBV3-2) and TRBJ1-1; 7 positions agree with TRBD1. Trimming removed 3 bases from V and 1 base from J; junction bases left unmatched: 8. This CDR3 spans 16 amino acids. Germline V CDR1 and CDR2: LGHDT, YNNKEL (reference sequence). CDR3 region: CASSHTRQGRNTEAFF. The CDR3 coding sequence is TGTGCCAGCAGCCATACGAGACAGGGAAGGAACACTGAAGCTTTCTTT.

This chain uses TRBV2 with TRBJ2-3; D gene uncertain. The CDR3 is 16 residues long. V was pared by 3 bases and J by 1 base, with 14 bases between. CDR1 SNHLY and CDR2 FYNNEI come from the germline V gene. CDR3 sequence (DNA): TGTGCCAGCAGTGAGAATCGTGCGGAAGGCACAGATACGCAGTATTTT. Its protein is CASSENRAEGTDTQYF.

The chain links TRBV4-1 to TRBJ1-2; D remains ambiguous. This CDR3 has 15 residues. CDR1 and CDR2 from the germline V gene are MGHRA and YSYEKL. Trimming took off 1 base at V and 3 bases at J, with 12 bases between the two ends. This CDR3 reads CASSQARRGDYGYTF. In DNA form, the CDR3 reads TGCGCCAGCAGCCAAGCCCGGCGGGGTGACTATGGCTACACCTTC.

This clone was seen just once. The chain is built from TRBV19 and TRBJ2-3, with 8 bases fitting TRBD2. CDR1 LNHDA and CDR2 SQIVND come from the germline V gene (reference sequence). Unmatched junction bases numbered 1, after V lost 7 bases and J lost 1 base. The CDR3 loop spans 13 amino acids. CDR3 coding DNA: TGTGCCAGTAACGGGAGGGGCACAGATACGCAGTATTTT. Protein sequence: CASNGRGTDTQYF.

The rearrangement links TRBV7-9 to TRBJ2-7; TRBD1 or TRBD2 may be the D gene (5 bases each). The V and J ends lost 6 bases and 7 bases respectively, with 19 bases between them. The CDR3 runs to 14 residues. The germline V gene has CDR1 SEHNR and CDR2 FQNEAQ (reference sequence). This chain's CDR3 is CASRAGTQSPEQYF. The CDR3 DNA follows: TGTGCCAGCAGGGCCGGGACCCAATCTCCAGAGCAGTACTTC. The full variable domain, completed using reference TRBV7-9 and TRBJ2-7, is DTGVSQNPRHKITKRGQNVTFRCDPISEHNRLYWYRQTLGQGPEFLTYFQNEAQLEKSRLLSDRFSAERPKGSFSTLEIQRTEQGDSAMYLCASRAGTQSPEQYFGPGTRLTVT.

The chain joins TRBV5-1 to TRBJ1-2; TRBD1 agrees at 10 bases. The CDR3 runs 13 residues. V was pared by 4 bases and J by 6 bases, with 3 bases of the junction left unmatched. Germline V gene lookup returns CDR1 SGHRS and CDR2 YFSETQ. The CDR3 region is CASSPGQGNGYTF. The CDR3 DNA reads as TGCGCCAGCAGCCCGGGACAGGGGAATGGCTACACCTTC.

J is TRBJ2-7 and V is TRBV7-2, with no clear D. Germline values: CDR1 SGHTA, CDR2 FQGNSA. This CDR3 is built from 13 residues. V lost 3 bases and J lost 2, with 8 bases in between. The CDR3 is CASSFPGAYEQYF. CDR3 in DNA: TGTGCCAGCAGCTTTCCCGGCGCCTACGAGCAGTACTTC.

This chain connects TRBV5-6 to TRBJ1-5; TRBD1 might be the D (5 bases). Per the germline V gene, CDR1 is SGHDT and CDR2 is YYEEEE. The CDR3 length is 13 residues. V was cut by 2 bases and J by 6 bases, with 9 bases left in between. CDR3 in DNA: TGTGCCAGCAGCTTTGGGGGGAGTCAGCCCCAGCATTTT. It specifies CASSFGGSQPQHF.

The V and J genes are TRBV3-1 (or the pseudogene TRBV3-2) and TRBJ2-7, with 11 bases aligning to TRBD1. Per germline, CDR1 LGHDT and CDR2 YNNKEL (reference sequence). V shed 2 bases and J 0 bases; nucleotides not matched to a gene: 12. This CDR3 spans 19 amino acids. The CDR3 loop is CASSQSLPSGTGGSYEQYF. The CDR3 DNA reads TGTGCCAGCAGCCAATCCCTACCGTCCGGGACAGGGGGCTCCTACGAGCAGTACTTC.

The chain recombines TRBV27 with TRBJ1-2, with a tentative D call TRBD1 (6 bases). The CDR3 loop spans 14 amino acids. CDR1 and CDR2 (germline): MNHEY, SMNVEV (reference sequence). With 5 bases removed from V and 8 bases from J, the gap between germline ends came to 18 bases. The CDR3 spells CASSPSRQAGGYTF. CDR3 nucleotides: TGTGCCAGCAGTCCCTCCCGACAGGCCGGGGGCTACACCTTC.